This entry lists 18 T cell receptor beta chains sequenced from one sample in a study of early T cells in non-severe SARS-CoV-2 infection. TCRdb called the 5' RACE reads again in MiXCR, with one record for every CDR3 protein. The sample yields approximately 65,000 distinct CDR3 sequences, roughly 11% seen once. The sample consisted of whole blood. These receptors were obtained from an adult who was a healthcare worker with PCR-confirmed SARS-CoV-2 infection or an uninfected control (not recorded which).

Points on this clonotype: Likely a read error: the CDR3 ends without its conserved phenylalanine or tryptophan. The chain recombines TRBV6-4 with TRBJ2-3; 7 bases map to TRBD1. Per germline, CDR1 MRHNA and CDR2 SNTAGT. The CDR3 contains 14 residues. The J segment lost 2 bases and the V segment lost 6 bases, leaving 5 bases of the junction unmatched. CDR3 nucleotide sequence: TGTGCCAGCAGCCGACAGGGTGACACAGATACGCAGTATTCT. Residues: CASSRQGDTDTQYS.

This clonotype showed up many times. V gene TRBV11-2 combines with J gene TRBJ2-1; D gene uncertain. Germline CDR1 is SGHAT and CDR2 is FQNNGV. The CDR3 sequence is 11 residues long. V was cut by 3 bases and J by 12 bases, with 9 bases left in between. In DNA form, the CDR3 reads TGTGCCAGCAGCTTTAGCTTGGTGCAGTTCTTC. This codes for CASSFSLVQFF.

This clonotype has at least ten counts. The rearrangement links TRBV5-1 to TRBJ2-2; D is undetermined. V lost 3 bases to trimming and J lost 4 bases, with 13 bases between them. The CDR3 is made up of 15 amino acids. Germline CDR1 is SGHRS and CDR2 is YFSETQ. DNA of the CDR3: TGCGCCAGCAGCTCGCCCGGAAGGAGCACCGGGGAGCTGTTTTTT. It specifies CASSSPGRSTGELFF.

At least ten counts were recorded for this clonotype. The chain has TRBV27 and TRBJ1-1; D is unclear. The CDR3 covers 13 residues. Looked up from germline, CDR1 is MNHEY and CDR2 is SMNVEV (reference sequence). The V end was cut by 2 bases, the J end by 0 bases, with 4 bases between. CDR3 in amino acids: CASSLRMNTEAFF. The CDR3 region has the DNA TGTGCCAGCAGTTTAAGAATGAACACTGAAGCTTTCTTT.

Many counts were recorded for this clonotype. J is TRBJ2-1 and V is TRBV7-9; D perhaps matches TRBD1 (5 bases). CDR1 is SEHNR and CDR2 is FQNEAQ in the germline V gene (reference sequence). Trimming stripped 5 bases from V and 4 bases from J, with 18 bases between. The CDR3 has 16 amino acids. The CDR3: CASSRIQGPKYNEQFF. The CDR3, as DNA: TGTGCCAGCAGCCGAATTCAGGGTCCGAAATACAATGAGCAGTTCTTC.

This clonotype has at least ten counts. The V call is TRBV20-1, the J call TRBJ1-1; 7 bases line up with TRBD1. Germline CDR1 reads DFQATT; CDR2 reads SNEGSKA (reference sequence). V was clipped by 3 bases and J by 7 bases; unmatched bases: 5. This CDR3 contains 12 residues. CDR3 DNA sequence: TGCAGTGCTAGTAAGGGGGCCGATGAAGCTTTCTTT. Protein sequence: CSASKGADEAFF.

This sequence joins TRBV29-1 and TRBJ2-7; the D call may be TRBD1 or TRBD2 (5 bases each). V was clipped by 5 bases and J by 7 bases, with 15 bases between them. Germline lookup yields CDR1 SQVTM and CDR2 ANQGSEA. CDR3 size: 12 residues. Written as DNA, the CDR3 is TGCAGCGTTACCACCGGGACGGGAGAGCAGTACTTC. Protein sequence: CSVTTGTGEQYF.

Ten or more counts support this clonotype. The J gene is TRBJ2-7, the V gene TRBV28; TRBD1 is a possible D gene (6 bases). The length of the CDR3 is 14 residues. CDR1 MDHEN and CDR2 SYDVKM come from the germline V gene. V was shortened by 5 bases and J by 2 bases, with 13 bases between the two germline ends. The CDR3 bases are TGTGCCAGCAGTCCCGCCGGGACAACCTACGAGCAGTACTTC. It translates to CASSPAGTTYEQYF.

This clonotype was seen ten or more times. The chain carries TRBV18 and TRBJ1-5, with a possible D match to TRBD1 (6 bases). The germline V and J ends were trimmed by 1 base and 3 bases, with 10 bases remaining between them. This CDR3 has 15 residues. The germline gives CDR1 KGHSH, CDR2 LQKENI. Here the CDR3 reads CASSPLGQHNQPQHF. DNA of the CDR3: TGTGCCAGCTCACCACTTGGACAGCACAATCAGCCCCAGCATTTT.

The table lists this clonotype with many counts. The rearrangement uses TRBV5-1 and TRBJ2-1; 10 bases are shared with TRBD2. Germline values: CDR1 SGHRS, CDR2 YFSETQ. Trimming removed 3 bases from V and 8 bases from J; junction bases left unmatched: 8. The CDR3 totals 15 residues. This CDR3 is CASSSASGSGHEQFF. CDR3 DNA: TGCGCCAGCAGCTCGGCTAGCGGGAGTGGGCATGAGCAGTTCTTC.

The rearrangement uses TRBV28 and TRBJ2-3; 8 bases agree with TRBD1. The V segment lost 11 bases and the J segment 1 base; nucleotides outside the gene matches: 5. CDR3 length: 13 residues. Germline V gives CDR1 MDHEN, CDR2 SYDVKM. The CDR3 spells CAGRRGRTDTQYF. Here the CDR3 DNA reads TGTGCCGGCCGCAGGGGGCGCACAGATACGCAGTATTTT. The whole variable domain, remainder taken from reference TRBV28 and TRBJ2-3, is DVKVTQSSRYLVKRTGEKVFLECVQDMDHENMFWYRQDPGLGLRLIYFSYDVKMKEKGDIPEGYSVSREKKERFSLILESASTNQTSMYLCAGRRGRTDTQYFGPGTRLTVL.

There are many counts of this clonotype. In DNA form, the CDR3 reads TGCGCCAGCAGCTTGCGCACCGTGGGGTACACTGAAGCTTTCTTT. It yields the protein CASSLRTVGYTEAFF. The chain combines TRBV5-1 with TRBJ1-1, with D uncertain. The V end was cut by 1 base, the J end by 3 bases, with 13 bases between. Looked up from germline, CDR1 is SGHRS and CDR2 is YFSETQ. This CDR3 has 15 residues.

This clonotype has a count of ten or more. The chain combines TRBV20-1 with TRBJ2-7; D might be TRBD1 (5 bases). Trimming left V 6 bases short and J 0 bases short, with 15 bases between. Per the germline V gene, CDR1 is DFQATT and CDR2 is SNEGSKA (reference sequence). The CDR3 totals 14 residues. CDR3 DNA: TGCAGTGCCCTGAGACAGTCAGTCTCCTACGAGCAGTACTTC. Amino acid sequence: CSALRQSVSYEQYF.

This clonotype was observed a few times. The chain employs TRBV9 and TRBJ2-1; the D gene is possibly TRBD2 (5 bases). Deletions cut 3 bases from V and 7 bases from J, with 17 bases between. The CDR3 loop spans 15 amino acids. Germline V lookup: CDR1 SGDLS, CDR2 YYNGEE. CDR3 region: CASSAEGLEGNEQFF. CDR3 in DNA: TGTGCCAGCAGCGCTGAGGGCCTTGAGGGAAATGAGCAGTTCTTC.

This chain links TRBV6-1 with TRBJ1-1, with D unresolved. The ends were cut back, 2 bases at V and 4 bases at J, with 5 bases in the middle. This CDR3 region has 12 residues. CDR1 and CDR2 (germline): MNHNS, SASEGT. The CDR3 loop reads CASSESSTEAFF. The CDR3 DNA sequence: TGTGCCAGCAGTGAATCGTCCACTGAAGCTTTCTTT.

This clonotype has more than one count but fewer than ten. Here the CDR3 reads CASSVAEQGTEAFF. DNA for the CDR3: TGTGCCAGCAGCGTGGCAGAACAGGGAACTGAAGCTTTCTTT. The chain combines TRBV9 with TRBJ1-1, with D possibly being TRBD1 (6 bases). Germline V gene sequence: CDR1 SGDLS, CDR2 YYNGEE. V lost 2 bases to trimming and J lost 5 bases, with 13 bases between them. This CDR3 spans 14 amino acids.

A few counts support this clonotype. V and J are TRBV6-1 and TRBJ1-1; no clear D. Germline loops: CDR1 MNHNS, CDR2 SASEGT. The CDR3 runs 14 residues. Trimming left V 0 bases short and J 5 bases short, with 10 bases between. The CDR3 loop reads CASSEAIEGTEAFF. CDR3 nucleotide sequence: TGTGCCAGCAGTGAAGCGATAGAAGGGACTGAAGCTTTCTTT.

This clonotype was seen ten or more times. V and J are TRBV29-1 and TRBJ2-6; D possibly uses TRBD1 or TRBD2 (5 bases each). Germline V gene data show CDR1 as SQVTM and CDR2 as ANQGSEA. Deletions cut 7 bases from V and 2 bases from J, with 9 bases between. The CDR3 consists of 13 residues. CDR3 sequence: CSAVGAGANVLTF. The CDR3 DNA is TGCAGCGCTGTGGGGGCTGGGGCCAACGTCCTGACTTTC.